This entry lists 29 T cell receptor beta chains sequenced from one sample in a study of blood T cell repertoires in COVID-19 (dated by TCRdb to the early 2020s). Library construction relied on the immunoSEQ multiplex PCR assay. Here the immuneACCESS table is served through TCRdb, limited to in-frame sequences with V and J called. Missing clones are a known gap in these copies; in checked studies unresolved V genes cover under half, and the rest lacks a known reason. The sample has some 300,000 clones on record, around nine tenths of them singletons. Around 1.4% of the sample is held by the ten biggest clonotypes. Sequencing was done on a sample of peripheral blood. Receptors were obtained from a man aged 65 to 79 with acute or convalescent COVID-19.

This chain links TRBV6-2 or TRBV6-3 with TRBJ1-2; 10 bases line up with TRBD1. V shed 6 bases, J shed 4 bases, and the junction held 8 bases outside the gene matches. The length of the CDR3 is 15 residues. CDR1 is MNHEY and CDR2 is SVGEGT in the germline V gene. The CDR3 sequence: CASSTMTGGSYGYTF. The CDR3 bases are TGTGCCAGCAGCACAATGACAGGGGGCTCCTATGGCTACACCTTC.

CDR3 residues: CASSQDRGKRYF. CDR3 bases: TGCGCCAGCAGCCAAGACAGGGGAAAGAGGTACTTC. This rearrangement joins TRBV4-3 to TRBJ2-7, with D perhaps TRBD1 (6 bases). V lost 0 bases and J lost 12, with 12 bases in between. CDR3 length: 12 residues. Germline V gene lookup returns CDR1 LGHNA and CDR2 YSLEER.

The V gene is TRBV4-2, the J gene TRBJ2-5, with 8 nucleotides matching TRBD2. V lost 7 bases to trimming and J lost 4 bases; unmatched junction nucleotides: 14. This CDR3 is built from 16 residues. Germline V CDR1 and CDR2: LGHNA, YNFKEQ. CDR3 amino acids: CASTSFGGGFGETQYF. CDR3 nucleotide sequence: TGTGCCAGCACCTCGTTTGGCGGGGGGTTCGGAGAGACCCAGTACTTC.

The V call is TRBV6-5, the J call TRBJ1-2; 9 bases agree with TRBD1. This CDR3 spans 13 amino acids. The V and J ends lost 6 bases and 4 bases, in that order; junction bases with no gene match: 3. Per the germline V gene, CDR1 is MNHEY and CDR2 is SVGAGI. In nucleotides, the CDR3 is TGTGCCAGCAGAGCGGGACAGGGCTATGGCTACACCTTC. Protein product: CASRAGQGYGYTF.

V and J are TRBV18 and TRBJ2-7; D possibly corresponds to TRBD1 (6 bases). The V and J ends lost 2 bases and 1 base respectively, with 9 bases between them. The CDR3 length is 14 residues. Germline V CDR1 and CDR2: KGHSH, LQKENI. CDR3 loop: CASSPMDSSYEQYF. The CDR3 DNA reads TGTGCCAGCTCACCAATGGACAGTTCCTACGAGCAGTACTTC. Full variable domain (missing parts from reference TRBV18 and TRBJ2-7): NAGVMQNPRHLVRRRGQEARLRCSPMKGHSHVYWYRQLPEEGLKFMVYLQKENIIDESGMPKERFSAEFPKEGPSILRIQQVVRGDSAAYFCASSPMDSSYEQYFGPGTRLTVT.

The V gene is TRBV6-6, the J gene TRBJ1-3, with 7 bases matching TRBD1. Germline assignment: CDR1 MNHNY and CDR2 SVGAGI (reference sequence). This CDR3 spans 14 amino acids. Trimming took 7 bases from V and 6 from J; bases not matched to a gene: 9. In DNA form, the CDR3 reads TGTGCCAGCACTTCGACAGGGATAGAAAACACCATATATTTT. This translates into CASTSTGIENTIYF.

The rearrangement links TRBV28 to TRBJ2-7; possibly TRBD1 for D (6 bases). The CDR3 runs to 14 residues. V lost 3 bases and J 3 bases, leaving 12 bases between the germline ends. Germline values: CDR1 MDHEN, CDR2 SYDVKM. CDR3: CASSFLQGYYEQYF. CDR3 coding DNA: TGTGCCAGCAGTTTTCTGCAGGGGTACTACGAGCAGTACTTC.

The V gene is TRBV12-3 or TRBV12-4, the J gene TRBJ1-4; D unresolved. Trimming stripped 3 bases from V and 7 bases from J, with 6 bases between. The CDR3 covers 12 residues. The CDR3 bases are TGTGCCAGCAGTTTCTATCTTGAAAAACTGTTTTTT. Residues: CASSFYLEKLFF.

Comment on this clone: Because the CDR3's place on the DNA is in doubt, the DNA is left out and the CDR3 is given as listed by TCRdb. The chain joins TRBV27 to TRBJ1-6; the D call TRBD1 from the table was never checked on the DNA. Germline CDR1 MNHEY, CDR2 SMNVEV (reference sequence). The CDR3 region is 15 residues in length, termini included. CDR3 sequence reads: CASSSSTGGNSPLHF.

The rearrangement joins TRBV9 to TRBJ2-2, with 10 bases identical to TRBD2. The V segment lost 1 base and the J segment 7 bases; nucleotides outside the gene matches: 4. This CDR3 has 15 residues. Germline CDR1 SGDLS, CDR2 YYNGEE. In DNA form, the CDR3 reads TGTGCCAGCAGCGTAACTAGCGGGGAGGACGGGGAGCTGTTTTTT. Protein: CASSVTSGEDGELFF. Looking up the rest from reference TRBV9 and TRBJ2-2 gives the full variable domain: DSGVTQTPKHLITATGQRVTLRCSPRSGDLSVYWYQQSLDQGLQFLIQYYNGEERAKGNILERFSAQQFPDLHSELNLSSLELGDSALYFCASSVTSGEDGELFFGEGSRLTVL.

The chain joins TRBV7-9 to TRBJ1-2; 7 nucleotides align to TRBD1. V lost 9 bases, J lost 9 bases, and 10 bases stayed unmatched. The germline V gene has CDR1 SEHNR and CDR2 FQNEAQ (reference sequence). The CDR3 runs to 12 residues. CDR3 amino acids: CASRGTAWRYTF. CDR3 nucleotides: TGTGCCAGTAGAGGGACAGCCTGGCGCTACACCTTC. The whole variable domain, filled in from reference TRBV7-9 and TRBJ1-2, reads DTGVSQNPRHKITKRGQNVTFRCDPISEHNRLYWYRQTLGQGPEFLTYFQNEAQLEKSRLLSDRFSAERPKGSFSTLEIQRTEQGDSAMYLCASRGTAWRYTFGSGTRLTVV.

This sequence joins TRBV28 and TRBJ2-3; D is undetermined. The CDR3 covers 12 residues. From germline, CDR1 is MDHEN and CDR2 SYDVKM. The V end was cut by 6 bases, the J end by 4 bases, with 8 bases between. As DNA, the CDR3 is TGTGCCAGCAGGGTAGATCCAGATACGCAGTATTTT. Translating gives CASRVDPDTQYF.

This chain connects TRBV10-3 to TRBJ2-5, with 10 nucleotides matching TRBD1. With 2 bases clipped from V and 5 bases from J, the junction kept 2 bases outside the gene matches. CDR1 is ENHRY, CDR2 SYGVKD, per germline. This CDR3 is 14 amino acids long. The CDR3 protein is CAISEDRGRETQYF. DNA of the CDR3: TGTGCCATCAGTGAGGACAGGGGGCGGGAGACCCAGTACTTC.

CDR3 sequence (DNA): TGTGCCAGCAGCCAAGCTAGGGGTAGCTCTGGGGCCAACGTCCTGACTTTC. Translation gives CASSQARGSSGANVLTF. V and J are TRBV3-1 (or the pseudogene TRBV3-2) and TRBJ2-6, with D perhaps TRBD1 (5 bases). Trimming took 1 base from V and 0 from J, leaving 10 bases between them. CDR1 and CDR2 (germline): LGHDT, YNNKEL (reference sequence). The CDR3 covers 17 residues.

J is TRBJ1-2 and V is TRBV19, with D hard to call. Trimming pared 5 bases from V and 6 bases from J, leaving 10 bases between. Germline CDR1 is LNHDA and CDR2 is SQIVND (reference sequence). The CDR3 runs 12 residues. The CDR3 sequence is CASSPRRDGYTF. The CDR3 bases are TGTGCCAGTAGTCCCCGACGGGATGGCTACACCTTC.

The chain recombines TRBV2 with TRBJ2-3, with 14 bases matching TRBD2. This CDR3 spans 16 amino acids. The J segment lost 4 bases and the V segment lost 3 bases, leaving 3 bases of the junction unmatched. CDR1 is SNHLY and CDR2 is FYNNEI in the germline V gene. Here the CDR3 DNA reads TGTGCCAGCAGTGACCGACTAGCGGGAGGGTCAGATACGCAGTATTTT. Translating gives CASSDRLAGGSDTQYF.

The V and J genes are TRBV28 and TRBJ2-6; a weak D match, TRBD1 (5 bases). Germline CDR1 and CDR2: MDHEN and SYDVKM. The CDR3 totals 17 residues. Trimming stripped 3 bases from V and 2 bases from J, with 14 bases between. The CDR3 nucleotides read TGTGCCAGCAGTTTCCTCTCGACAGCTCCTGGGGCCAACGTCCTGACTTTC. Protein sequence: CASSFLSTAPGANVLTF. The full variable domain, with the rest looked up from reference TRBV28 and TRBJ2-6, is DVKVTQSSRYLVKRTGEKVFLECVQDMDHENMFWYRQDPGLGLRLIYFSYDVKMKEKGDIPEGYSVSREKKERFSLILESASTNQTSMYLCASSFLSTAPGANVLTFGAGSRLTVL.

This clone was found a few times. The rearrangement joins TRBV3-1 (or the pseudogene TRBV3-2) to TRBJ2-5; 9 bases are shared with TRBD1. CDR1 is LGHDT and CDR2 is YNNKEL in the germline V gene (reference sequence). With 5 bases clipped from V and 3 bases from J, the junction kept 10 bases outside the gene matches. This CDR3 has 16 residues. CDR3 coding DNA: TGTGCCAGCAGCACGGAAAGGACAGGGGAAGAAGAGACCCAGTACTTC. It specifies CASSTERTGEEETQYF.

The chain carries TRBV4-2 and TRBJ2-3; D is possibly TRBD2 (7 bases). This CDR3 spans 14 amino acids. The germline V gene encodes CDR1 LGHNA and CDR2 YNFKEQ. V lost 2 bases, J lost 4 bases, and 10 bases lay in between. In DNA, the CDR3 is TGTGCCAGCAGCCAAAGGGGGGGTGCAGATACGCAGTATTTT. This encodes CASSQRGGADTQYF.

This sequence joins TRBV7-2 and TRBJ2-1; TRBD1 aligns across 7 bases. The V gene end was trimmed by 4 bases and the J gene end by 0 bases; junction bases not matched to a gene: 3. The CDR3 contains 15 residues. CDR1 and CDR2 (germline): SGHTA, FQGNSA. CDR3 sequence (DNA): TGTGCCAGCAGCTCACAGGGGACCTCCTACAATGAGCAGTTCTTC. Translated, it gives CASSSQGTSYNEQFF.

V and J are TRBV2 and TRBJ2-7; D not resolved. The CDR3 loop spans 12 amino acids. Trimming cost V 3 bases and J 2 bases, with 5 bases left between them. The germline V gene encodes CDR1 SNHLY and CDR2 FYNNEI. CDR3 amino acids: CASSEEPYEQYF. For the CDR3, the DNA is TGTGCCAGCAGTGAGGAGCCCTACGAGCAGTACTTC.

The CDR3 spells CASSVQGGNNQPQHF. In DNA, the CDR3 is TGTGCCAGCAGTGTTCAAGGGGGAAACAATCAGCCCCAGCATTTT. The rearrangement uses TRBV2 and TRBJ1-5, with TRBD1 as a possible D gene (6 bases). V shed 4 bases and J shed 3 bases, with 13 bases lying between them. CDR3 length: 15 amino acids. Germline CDR1 is SNHLY and CDR2 is FYNNEI.

This CDR3 is CASSLSSGQGQHGYTF. DNA for the CDR3: TGTGCCAGCAGCTTAAGCTCGGGACAGGGTCAACATGGCTACACCTTC. V and J are TRBV7-2 and TRBJ1-2; 9 nucleotides line up with TRBD1. The V gene's germline CDR1 is SGHTA and CDR2 FQGNSA. V dropped 2 bases and J dropped 6; count of bases not matched to a gene: 10. The CDR3 has 16 residues.

This chain links TRBV9 with TRBJ2-5; 7 bases are a match to TRBD1. Germline loops: CDR1 SGDLS, CDR2 YYNGEE. V dropped 0 bases and J dropped 2; count of bases not matched to a gene: 4. The CDR3 has 15 amino acids. CDR3 loop: CASSVGGQRQETQYF. CDR3 nucleotides: TGTGCCAGCAGCGTAGGGGGACAGAGACAAGAGACCCAGTACTTC.

The chain carries TRBV27 and TRBJ2-3; TRBD2 matches 14 bases. Per germline, CDR1 MNHEY and CDR2 SMNVEV (reference sequence). The CDR3 sequence is 17 residues long. Trimming cost V 5 bases and J 2 bases; bases outside gene matches: 6. CDR3 in DNA: TGTGCCAGCAGTCGAAGGGGACTAGCGGGGGACACAGATACGCAGTATTTT. Its protein is CASSRRGLAGDTDTQYF.

The V gene is TRBV3-1 (or the pseudogene TRBV3-2), the J gene TRBJ1-1; D is perhaps TRBD1 (6 bases). CDR1 is LGHDT, CDR2 YNNKEL, per germline (reference sequence). The CDR3 spans 14 residues. Trimming stripped 6 bases from V and 0 bases from J, with 11 bases between. CDR3 loop: CASSQTGMNTEAFF. The CDR3 DNA reads as TGTGCCAGCAGTCAGACAGGAATGAACACTGAAGCTTTCTTT.

This rearrangement joins TRBV7-2 to TRBJ2-7; 16 nucleotides match TRBD2. CDR3 size: 17 residues. The ends lost 8 bases at V and 0 bases at J; junction bases unmatched: 7. Per germline, CDR1 SGHTA and CDR2 FQGNSA. The CDR3 reads CASGGTSGRGPSYEQYF. The CDR3 coding sequence is TGTGCCAGCGGGGGGACTAGCGGGAGGGGCCCCTCCTACGAGCAGTACTTC.

The CDR3 region is CASSWTGANEKLFF. CDR3 in DNA: TGTGCCAGCAGCTGGACAGGAGCTAATGAAAAACTGTTTTTT. The chain uses TRBV7-9 and TRBJ1-4; 7 bases are shared with TRBD1. V was clipped by 4 bases and J by 3 bases; unmatched bases: 2. This CDR3 has 14 residues. The germline gives CDR1 SEHNR, CDR2 FQNEAQ (reference sequence).

The rearrangement uses TRBV10-2 and TRBJ2-7, with TRBD1 identical over 10 bases. V was pared by 3 bases and J by 3 bases, with 2 bases of the junction left unmatched. This CDR3 comprises 14 residues. Germline V gene sequence: CDR1 WSHSY, CDR2 SAAADI. Written as DNA, the CDR3 is TGCGCCAGCAGTGAAGGGGACAGGGGCTACGAGCAGTACTTC. It yields the protein CASSEGDRGYEQYF.